This T cell receptor (beta chain) appears in the sequencing data of a study of cytomegalovirus exposure and HLA in healthy donors. CDR3 size: 17 residues. Trimming took 0 bases from V and 0 from J, leaving 12 bases between them. The V gene's germline CDR1 is SGDLS and CDR2 YYNGEE. The protocol was immunoSEQ multiplex PCR, while the TCRdb copy is restricted to in-frame clones and leaves out a portion. The table has about 120,000 clones, around nine tenths seen once. This TCR was sampled from a man younger than 35 in good health and CMV-seropositive. The rearrangement uses TRBV9 and TRBJ1-4; the D gene is possibly TRBD1 (6 bases). The sequenced sample consisted of PBMCs. The CDR3 here is CASSVGRGATTNEKLFF. The CDR3 coding sequence is TGTGCCAGCAGCGTAGGTCGGGGGGCGACAACTAATGAAAAACTGTTTTTT.